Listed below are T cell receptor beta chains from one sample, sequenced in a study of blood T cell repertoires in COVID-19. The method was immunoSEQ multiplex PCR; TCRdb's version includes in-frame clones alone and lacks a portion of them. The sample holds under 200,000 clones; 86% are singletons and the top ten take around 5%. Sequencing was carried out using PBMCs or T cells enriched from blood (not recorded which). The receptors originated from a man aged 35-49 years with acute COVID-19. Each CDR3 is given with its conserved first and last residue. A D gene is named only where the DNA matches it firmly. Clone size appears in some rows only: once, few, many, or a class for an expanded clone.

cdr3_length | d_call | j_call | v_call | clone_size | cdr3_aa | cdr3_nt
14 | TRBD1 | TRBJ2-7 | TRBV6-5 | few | CASKGTVLTYEQYF | TGTGCCAGCAAGGGGACAGTCCTTACCTACGAGCAGTACTTC
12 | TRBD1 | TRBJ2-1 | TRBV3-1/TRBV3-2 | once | CASSPRDRVTFF | TGTGCCAGCAGCCCTCGGGACAGGGTAACGTTCTTC
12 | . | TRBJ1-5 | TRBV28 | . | CASSTTSQPQHF | TGTGCCAGCAGTACAACCTCACAGCCCCAGCATTTT
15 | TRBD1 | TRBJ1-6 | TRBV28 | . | CASTSGTGRNSPLHF | TGTGCCAGCACCTCCGGGACAGGTCGGAATTCACCCCTCCACTTT
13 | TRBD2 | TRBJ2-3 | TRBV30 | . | CAWRLAGAATQYF | TGTGCCTGGAGACTAGCGGGGGCAGCTACGCAGTATTTT
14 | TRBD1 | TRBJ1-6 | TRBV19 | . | CASSPDRANSPLHF | TGTGCCAGTAGTCCCGACAGGGCAAATTCACCCCTCCACTTT
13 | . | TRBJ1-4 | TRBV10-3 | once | CATGHGTNEKLFF | TGTGCTACGGGACACGGAACTAATGAAAAACTGTTTTTT
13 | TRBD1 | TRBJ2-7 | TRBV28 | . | CASLGQLSYEQYF | TGTGCATCCCTGGGACAGCTTTCCTACGAGCAGTACTTC
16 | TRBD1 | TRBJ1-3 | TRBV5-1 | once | CASSSTGADSGNTIYF | TGCGCCAGCAGCTCGACAGGGGCCGACTCTGGAAACACCATATATTTT
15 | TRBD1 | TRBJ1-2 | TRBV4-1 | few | CASSQPTGANYGYTF | TGCGCCAGCAGCCAACCGACAGGGGCTAACTATGGCTACACCTTC
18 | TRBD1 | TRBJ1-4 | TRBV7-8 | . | CASSRDRWGVATNEKLFF | TGTGCCAGCAGCAGGGACAGGTGGGGGGTTGCAACTAATGAAAAACTGTTTTTT
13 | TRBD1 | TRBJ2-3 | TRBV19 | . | CATSQGAGDTQYF | TGTGCCACCTCTCAGGGGGCCGGAGATACGCAGTATTTT
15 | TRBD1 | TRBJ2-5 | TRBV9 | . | CASSADRGREETQYF | TGTGCCAGCAGCGCGGACAGGGGGCGCGAAGAGACCCAGTACTTC
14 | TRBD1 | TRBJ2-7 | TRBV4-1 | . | CASSPRDRAYEQYF | TGCGCCAGCAGCCCCCGGGACAGGGCCTACGAGCAGTACTTC
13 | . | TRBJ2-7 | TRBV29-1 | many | CSTRQLSSYEQYF | TGCAGCACCCGACAGCTCAGCTCCTACGAGCAGTACTTC
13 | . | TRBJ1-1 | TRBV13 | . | CASSPRGGTEAFF | TGTGCCAGCAGCCCCAGGGGTGGCACTGAAGCTTTCTTT
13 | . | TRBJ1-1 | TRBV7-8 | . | CASSSQGGTEAFF | TGTGCCAGCAGCAGTCAGGGAGGCACTGAAGCTTTCTTT
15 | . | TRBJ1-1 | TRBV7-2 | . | CASSLTTGGNTEAFF | TGTGCCAGCAGCTTAACTACGGGGGGGAACACTGAAGCTTTCTTT
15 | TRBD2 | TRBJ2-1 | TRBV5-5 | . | CASSLLAGDTYEQFF | TGTGCCAGCAGCCTCCTAGCGGGGGATACCTATGAGCAGTTCTTC
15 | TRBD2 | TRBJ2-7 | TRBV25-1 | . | CASSARTSGQYEQYF | TGTGCCAGCAGTGCCAGGACTAGCGGGCAATACGAGCAGTACTTC
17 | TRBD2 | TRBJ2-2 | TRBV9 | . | CASSVAGLAGNTGELFF | TGTGCCAGCAGCGTAGCGGGACTAGCGGGAAACACCGGGGAGCTGTTTTTT
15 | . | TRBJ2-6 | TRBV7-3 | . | CASSLRGSGANVLTF | TGTGCCAGCAGCTTAAGAGGGAGTGGGGCCAACGTCCTGACTTTC
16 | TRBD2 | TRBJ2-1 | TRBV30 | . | CAWSNVRGGSYNEQFF | TGTGCCTGGAGCAACGTTAGGGGAGGGTCCTACAATGAGCAGTTCTTC
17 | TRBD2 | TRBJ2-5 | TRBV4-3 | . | CASRNGLAGGPRETQYF | TGCGCCAGCAGGAACGGACTAGCGGGAGGGCCGCGGGAGACCCAGTACTTC
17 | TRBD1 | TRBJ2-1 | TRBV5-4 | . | CASSLARPGQGPHEQFF | TGTGCCAGCAGCTTGGCTCGACCGGGACAGGGTCCCCATGAGCAGTTCTTC
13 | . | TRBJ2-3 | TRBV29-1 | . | CSHVGAYTDTQYF | TGCAGCCACGTAGGGGCTTACACAGATACGCAGTATTTT
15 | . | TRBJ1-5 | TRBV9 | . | CASSPSVLGNQPQHF | TGTGCCAGCAGCCCCTCAGTCTTGGGCAATCAGCCCCAGCATTTT
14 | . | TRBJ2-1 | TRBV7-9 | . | CASPTGTHYNEQFF | TGTGCCAGCCCGACCGGGACTCACTACAATGAGCAGTTCTTC
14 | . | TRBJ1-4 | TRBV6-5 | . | CASSFQKTAEKLFF | TGTGCCAGCAGTTTCCAAAAGACAGCTGAAAAACTGTTTTTT
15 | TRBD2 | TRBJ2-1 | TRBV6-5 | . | CASRSSSGRYNEQFF | TGTGCCAGCAGATCATCTAGCGGACGATACAATGAGCAGTTCTTC
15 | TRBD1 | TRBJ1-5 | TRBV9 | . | CASSVSGTGLEPQHF | TGTGCCAGCAGCGTTTCCGGGACAGGCCTCGAGCCCCAGCATTTT
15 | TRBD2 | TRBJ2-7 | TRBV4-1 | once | CASSQDLAGGREQYF | TGCGCCAGCAGCCAAGATCTGGCGGGGGGTAGGGAGCAGTACTTC
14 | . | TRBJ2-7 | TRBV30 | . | CAWSVASTTGEQYF | TGTGCCTGGAGTGTAGCGTCCACTACCGGCGAGCAGTACTTC
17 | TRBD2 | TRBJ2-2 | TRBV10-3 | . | CAISESGGEPGTGELFF | TGTGCCATCAGTGAGTCGGGGGGGGAGCCGGGAACCGGGGAGCTGTTTTTT
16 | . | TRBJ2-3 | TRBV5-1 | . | CASSITGEVESHTQYF | TGCGCCAGCAGCATTACAGGGGAGGTAGAAAGCCATACGCAGTATTTT
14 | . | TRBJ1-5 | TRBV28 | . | CASAPRGGWEPQHF | TGTGCCAGCGCCCCCCGGGGGGGATGGGAGCCCCAGCATTTT
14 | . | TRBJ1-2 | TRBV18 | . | CASSGPAGDYGYTF | TGTGCCAGCTCGGGGCCTGCAGGGGACTATGGCTACACCTTC
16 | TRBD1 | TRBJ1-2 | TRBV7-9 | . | CASSLRGGGAINGYTF | TGTGCCAGCAGCTTAAGAGGAGGGGGCGCTATTAATGGCTACACCTTC
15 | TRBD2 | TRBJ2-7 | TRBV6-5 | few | CASKRLAGVSYEQYF | TGTGCCAGCAAACGACTAGCGGGAGTCTCCTACGAGCAGTACTTC